The present T cell receptor (beta chain) was sequenced within a study of T cell changes during pregnancy in multiple sclerosis. Profiling relied on immunoSEQ multiplex PCR, and the TCRdb table lists in-frame clones only, not all of them. The repertoire holds 40,000 to 45,000 clones, 89% seen once, with approximately 0.59% in the top ten. Germline loops: CDR1 MDHEN, CDR2 SYDVKM. Germline trimming cut 9 bases from V and 1 base from J; bases unmatched to any gene: 10. The CDR3 runs 15 residues. The chain has TRBV28 and TRBJ1-2; the match to TRBD1 covers 8 bases. Specimen: CD4+ T cells from peripheral blood mononuclear cells, collected in the first trimester of pregnancy. This receptor was identified in a female donor with multiple sclerosis, enrolled in a pregnancy study. CDR3 loop: CASGIGQGGNYGYTF. The CDR3 nucleotides are TGTGCCAGTGGGATTGGACAGGGCGGTAACTATGGCTACACCTTC.